Presented here are 19 T cell receptor beta chains from one specimen sequenced in a study of blood T cell repertoires in COVID-19. Measured with immunoSEQ multiplex PCR; TCRdb has only the in-frame clones, and not every one. The repertoire consists of some 200,000 clones, with 81% occurring once and the leading ten covering 8.5% to 10%. The sample comprised PBMCs or T cells enriched from blood (not recorded which). The source of these receptors is a woman aged 45 to 65 with acute COVID-19.

The chain joins TRBV9 to TRBJ2-1; TRBD2 matches 12 bases. V lost 0 bases to trimming and J lost 5 bases; unmatched junction nucleotides: 3. In germline, CDR1 is SGDLS, CDR2 YYNGEE. The CDR3 has 16 residues. CDR3 DNA sequence: TGTGCCAGCAGCGTAGAACTAGCGGGGGGAAACAATGAGCAGTTCTTC. It specifies CASSVELAGGNNEQFF.

The V gene is TRBV30, the J gene TRBJ2-7; 10 bases are shared with TRBD1. CDR3 size: 14 residues. Trimming took 4 bases from V and 6 from J; bases not matched to a gene: 9. Germline V lookup: CDR1 GTSNPN, CDR2 SVGIG (reference sequence). As DNA, the CDR3 is TGTGCCTGGACCCCGGGACAGGGGAGGGTCGAGCAGTACTTC. Protein product: CAWTPGQGRVEQYF.

The chain has TRBV24-1 and TRBJ1-5; D is perhaps TRBD1 (6 bases). The CDR3 totals 15 residues. V was cut by 2 bases and J by 7 bases, with 14 bases left in between. The germline gives CDR1 KGHDR, CDR2 SFDVKD. The CDR3 DNA is TGTGCCACCAGTGATTCTCGGGGGGGCTACCAGCCCCAGCATTTT. Translating it yields CATSDSRGGYQPQHF.

This chain joins TRBV4-2 and TRBJ1-4; 7 positions agree with TRBD1. CDR1 and CDR2 (germline): LGHNA, YNFKEQ. V trimming: 0 bases; J trimming: 0 bases; junction bases outside the gene matches: 7. The CDR3 is made up of 18 amino acids. For the CDR3, the DNA is TGTGCCAGCAGCCAAGAAGGCAGGGGGTTTGCAACTAATGAAAAACTGTTTTTT. Translated, it gives CASSQEGRGFATNEKLFF.

This chain links TRBV3-1 (or the pseudogene TRBV3-2) with TRBJ1-3; the D gene is possibly TRBD1 (5 bases). Germline-derived CDR1 and CDR2 are LGHDT and YNNKEL (reference sequence). The CDR3 is 16 amino acids. Trimming removed 3 bases at V and 5 bases at J, with 17 bases between. The CDR3 region is CASSHRGAGTRNTIYF. CDR3 bases: TGTGCCAGCAGCCACCGCGGAGCAGGGACTCGAAACACCATATATTTT.

The chain employs TRBV7-2 and TRBJ2-3; D not certain. The CDR3 consists of 14 residues. The V and J ends lost 10 bases and 3 bases respectively, with 17 bases between them. The germline V gene has CDR1 SGHTA and CDR2 FQGNSA. The CDR3 reads CATAPGVGTDTQYF. In DNA form, the CDR3 reads TGTGCCACCGCACCTGGAGTCGGGACAGATACGCAGTATTTT.

The chain has TRBV7-9 and TRBJ1-6; D perhaps matches TRBD1 (5 bases). Germline V gene data show CDR1 as SEHNR and CDR2 as FQNEAQ (reference sequence). The CDR3 loop spans 14 amino acids. Trimming removed 5 bases at V and 6 bases at J, with 11 bases between. The DNA of the CDR3 is TGTGCCAGCAGCATCCAGGGTACTAATTCACCCCTCCACTTT. This sequence encodes CASSIQGTNSPLHF.

The chain has TRBV19 and TRBJ2-7; D ambiguous. Germline V CDR1 and CDR2: LNHDA, SQIVND (reference sequence). CDR3 length equals 14 residues. Trimming cost V 3 bases and J 6 bases, with 15 bases left between them. The CDR3 region has the DNA TGTGCCAGTAGTATCCGGCAGGATTTATCCGAGCAGTACTTC. Translating gives CASSIRQDLSEQYF.

The chain recombines TRBV11-3 with TRBJ2-5, with 7 bases that match TRBD1. The junction had 4 bases not matched to a gene; V was cut back by 7 bases and J by 5 bases. Germline V gene lookup returns CDR1 SGHNT and CDR2 YENEEA. The CDR3 contains 12 residues. The CDR3 spells CASTPGGETQYF. CDR3 in DNA: TGTGCCAGCACACCAGGGGGTGAGACCCAGTACTTC. Using reference TRBV11-3 and TRBJ2-5 for the parts outside the CDR3, the full variable domain is EAGVVQSPRYKIIEKKQPVAFWCNPISGHNTLYWYLQNLGQGPELLIRYENEEAVDDSQLPKDRFSAERLKGVDSTLKIQPAELGDSAVYLCASTPGGETQYFGPGTRLLVL.

The rearrangement links TRBV7-8 to TRBJ1-4; D gene ambiguous. V shed 1 base and J shed 4 bases, with 13 bases lying between them. The CDR3 covers 16 residues. CDR1 and CDR2 (germline): SGHVS, FQNEAQ. DNA for the CDR3: TGTGCCAGCAGCTTAGTGAATTCCGGGATTAATGAAAAACTGTTTTTT. Protein sequence: CASSLVNSGINEKLFF.

The CDR3 nucleotides read TGCAGCGGGGCTGTGCAGGGGCGGACCGGGGAGCTGTTTTTT. It is translated as CSGAVQGRTGELFF. J is TRBJ2-2 and V is TRBV29-1, with D perhaps matching TRBD1 (6 bases). Looked up from germline, CDR1 is SQVTM and CDR2 is ANQGSEA. Trimming stripped 7 bases from V and 5 bases from J, with 17 bases between. This CDR3 contains 14 residues.

The rearrangement joins TRBV2 to TRBJ2-3, with D possibly TRBD2 on 6 matching bases. Trimming shortened V by 4 bases and J by 4 bases, and 15 bases separated the two germline ends. Germline V gene data show CDR1 as SNHLY and CDR2 as FYNNEI. The CDR3 spans 15 residues. The CDR3 region is CASSATGVVSDTQYF. The CDR3 DNA reads as TGTGCCAGCAGTGCTACGGGAGTGGTGTCAGATACGCAGTATTTT.

V is TRBV10-1 and J is TRBJ2-1; D is possibly TRBD2 (6 bases). Trimming left V 9 bases short and J 10 bases short, with 13 bases between. Germline assignment: CDR1 WNHNN and CDR2 SYGVQD (reference sequence). This CDR3 has 11 amino acids. In DNA form, the CDR3 reads TGCGCCAGGCCGGAAACTAGCGAGCAGTTCTTC. Protein product: CARPETSEQFF.

This clone was seen only once. This chain's CDR3 is CASSLRGSWSNQPQHF. The CDR3 DNA follows: TGTGCCAGCAGCTTACGCGGGAGTTGGAGCAATCAGCCCCAGCATTTT. The chain uses TRBV7-2 and TRBJ1-5; D gene ambiguous. Trimming took off 2 bases at V and 1 base at J, with 12 bases between the two ends. In germline, CDR1 is SGHTA, CDR2 FQGNSA. CDR3 size: 16 residues.

This sequence joins TRBV5-1 and TRBJ2-6; D is ambiguous. Germline values: CDR1 SGHRS, CDR2 YFSETQ. V was cut by 4 bases and J by 0 bases, with 5 bases left in between. There are 14 residues in the CDR3. CDR3 in DNA: TGCGCCAGCAGCCGCGGCTCTGGGGCCAACGTCCTGACTTTC. Its protein product is CASSRGSGANVLTF.

V gene TRBV28 combines with J gene TRBJ2-7; TRBD2 is a possible D gene (5 bases). The V gene's germline CDR1 is MDHEN and CDR2 SYDVKM. With 3 bases removed from V and 0 bases from J, the gap between germline ends came to 15 bases. CDR3 length: 16 amino acids. CDR3 residues: CASSLLNGELSYEQYF. In DNA, the CDR3 is TGTGCCAGCAGTTTGCTTAACGGGGAACTCTCCTACGAGCAGTACTTC.

The V and J genes are TRBV6-2 or TRBV6-3 and TRBJ1-5; TRBD1 agrees at 11 bases. This CDR3 contains 16 residues. Trimming cost V 6 bases and J 1 base; bases outside gene matches: 5. Germline loops: CDR1 MNHEY, CDR2 SVGEGT. CDR3 sequence: CASSSGTGGSNQPQHF. For the CDR3, the DNA is TGTGCCAGCAGCTCCGGGACAGGGGGGAGCAATCAGCCCCAGCATTTT.

The rearrangement links TRBV24-1 to TRBJ2-1, with D unresolved. This CDR3 has 13 amino acids. Deletions cut 4 bases from V and 7 bases from J, with 10 bases between. The germline CDR1 and CDR2 sequences are KGHDR and SFDVKD. CDR3 sequence: CATSETVLNEQFF. In nucleotides, the CDR3 is TGTGCCACCAGTGAAACAGTTCTTAATGAGCAGTTCTTC.

In regard to this clone: Germline and junction disagree at one end, which may indicate a read error. The chain carries TRBV28 and TRBJ2-7; possibly TRBD2 for D (7 bases). The germline V gene encodes CDR1 MDHEN and CDR2 SYDVKM. CDR3 size: 10 residues. The CDR3 region has the DNA TGTGCCAGCGGGCCCAAGGGGGGGAACTTC. This sequence encodes CASGPKGGNF.